The 32 T cell receptor beta chains listed next were all sequenced from one sample in a study of Tregs in tolerant kidney transplant recipients. The repertoire was sequenced with immunoSEQ multiplex PCR; TCRdb's copy has only in-frame clones and lacks some. This table has just under 45,000 clones, around 95% appearing once. The antigens these receptors bind are not known. Sequenced: Tregs from blood cultured with allogeneic cells. The origin of the receptors is a human donor in good health.

The rearrangement joins TRBV4-2 to TRBJ2-3; TRBD2 agrees at 12 bases. The J segment lost 4 bases and the V segment lost 2 bases, leaving 7 bases of the junction unmatched. Germline V CDR1 and CDR2: LGHNA, YNFKEQ. The length of the CDR3 is 17 residues. Written as DNA, the CDR3 is TGTGCCAGCAGCCAACGACTAGCGGGGGCCGGGGCAGATACGCAGTATTTT. It specifies CASSQRLAGAGADTQYF.

V usage is TRBV19 and J usage is TRBJ1-1; D remains ambiguous. Per germline, CDR1 LNHDA and CDR2 SQIVND (reference sequence). The CDR3 totals 17 residues. V lost 11 bases and J 3 bases, leaving 28 bases between the germline ends. The CDR3 region has the DNA TGTGCCTCTACGCGATTTGGGATTCAGGTGATCTACACTGAAGCTTTCTTT. Protein: CASTRFGIQVIYTEAFF.

The table lists this clone with a count of one. V is TRBV6-5 and J is TRBJ1-1; D perhaps matches TRBD1 (5 bases). The CDR3 has 12 residues. V was clipped by 7 bases and J by 6 bases, with 12 bases between them. The germline V gene encodes CDR1 MNHEY and CDR2 SVGAGI. The CDR3 is CASTKRGAEAFF. In DNA form, the CDR3 reads TGTGCCAGCACCAAAAGGGGCGCTGAAGCTTTCTTT.

The chain combines TRBV9 with TRBJ2-4; 7 bases fit TRBD1. The CDR3 totals 14 residues. Trimming at V came to 3 bases and at J to 4 bases, leaving 4 bases not matched to a gene. In germline, CDR1 is SGDLS, CDR2 YYNGEE. This CDR3 is CASSGGTVKNIQYF. For the CDR3, the DNA is TGTGCCAGCAGCGGTGGGACAGTTAAAAACATTCAGTACTTC.

CDR3 sequence (DNA): TGTGCCAGCAGTGTCTCGGGAGGAGACTATGGCTACACCTTC. Residues: CASSVSGGDYGYTF. This chain connects TRBV6-1 to TRBJ1-2; D remains unclear. This CDR3 has 14 amino acids. The V end lost 4 bases, the J end lost 3 bases, and 12 bases lay between the germline ends. Looked up from germline, CDR1 is MNHNS and CDR2 is SASEGT.

The V call is TRBV10-3, the J call TRBJ1-5, with D tentatively TRBD1 (5 bases). The CDR3 is made up of 13 amino acids. Germline V gives CDR1 ENHRY, CDR2 SYGVKD. V was cut by 4 bases and J by 6 bases, with 10 bases left in between. The CDR3 DNA reads TGTGCCATCAGTGCGGACAAAGGTCAGCCCCAGCATTTT. This codes for CAISADKGQPQHF.

This chain joins TRBV20-1 and TRBJ2-5; D gene uncertain. CDR3 size: 10 residues. V lost 3 bases to trimming and J lost 5 bases, with 4 bases between them. Germline V lookup: CDR1 DFQATT, CDR2 SNEGSKA (reference sequence). The CDR3 here is CSASFETQYF. The CDR3, as DNA: TGCAGTGCTAGTTTCGAGACCCAGTACTTC.

The chain links TRBV2 to TRBJ2-5; D unresolved. The CDR3 loop spans 12 amino acids. Looked up from germline, CDR1 is SNHLY and CDR2 is FYNNEI. V lost 2 bases and J 4 bases, leaving 5 bases between the germline ends. CDR3 loop: CASSETRETQYF. The CDR3 DNA sequence: TGTGCCAGCAGTGAAACGCGAGAGACCCAGTACTTC.

This sequence joins TRBV7-6 and TRBJ1-1, with a tentative D call TRBD1 (5 bases). Deletions cut 1 base from V and 2 bases from J, with 11 bases between. Germline V lookup: CDR1 SGHVS, CDR2 FNYEAQ. The CDR3 covers 15 residues. Here the CDR3 DNA reads TGTGCCAGCAGCTTAGTTGCCGGGGCCAACACTGAAGCTTTCTTT. Its protein product is CASSLVAGANTEAFF.

The sample holds a few counts of this clone. The chain links TRBV2 to TRBJ2-7; 16 bases align to TRBD2. Germline-derived CDR1 and CDR2 are SNHLY and FYNNEI. V lost 6 bases to trimming and J lost 7 bases; unmatched junction nucleotides: 6. The CDR3 spans 15 residues. The CDR3 here is CASRGLAGGPGEQYF. As DNA, the CDR3 is TGTGCCAGCAGGGGACTAGCGGGGGGGCCCGGGGAGCAGTACTTC.

This chain links TRBV28 with TRBJ1-2; TRBD1 matches at 7 bases. Germline V CDR1 and CDR2: MDHEN, SYDVKM. Germline trimming cut 6 bases from V and 4 bases from J; bases unmatched to any gene: 8. This CDR3 has 14 residues. The CDR3 DNA follows: TGTGCCAGCAGGGAAGCGGGGACAGCCTATGGCTACACCTTC. This sequence encodes CASREAGTAYGYTF.

The chain links TRBV19 to TRBJ2-3, with 9 bases aligning to TRBD2. The CDR3 length is 14 residues. With 6 bases clipped from V and 4 bases from J, the junction kept 5 bases outside the gene matches. Looked up from germline, CDR1 is LNHDA and CDR2 is SQIVND (reference sequence). The CDR3 spells CASSRGGAADTQYF. Here the CDR3 DNA reads TGTGCCAGTAGCCGCGGGGGGGCCGCAGATACGCAGTATTTT.

This clone appeared a single time. The chain recombines TRBV5-1 with TRBJ2-3, with no clear D. Trimming pared 0 bases from V and 3 bases from J, leaving 2 bases between. Germline V gene data show CDR1 as SGHRS and CDR2 as YFSETQ. There are 12 residues in the CDR3. CDR3 DNA: TGCGCCAGCAGCTTGGTTACAGATACGCAGTATTTT. Its translation: CASSLVTDTQYF.

This clone was counted a few times. At one of its ends the junction is not consistent with the germline gene, which may arise from a read error. The chain recombines TRBV5-1 with TRBJ2-7, with a weak D call TRBD1 (6 bases). The CDR3 sequence is 12 residues long. Germline CDR1 is SGHRS and CDR2 is YFSETQ. The chain's CDR3 is CASSLDGDTSLF. The CDR3 coding sequence is TGCGCCAGCAGCTTGGATGGGGACACTTCACTCTTC.

This chain connects TRBV28 to TRBJ1-5; TRBD1 might be the D (5 bases). Germline-derived CDR1 and CDR2 are MDHEN and SYDVKM. The CDR3 has 15 amino acids. With 1 base removed from V and 3 bases from J, the gap between germline ends came to 10 bases. CDR3 amino acids: CASSLFGGPNQPQHF. CDR3 sequence (DNA): TGTGCCAGCAGTTTATTCGGGGGTCCCAATCAGCCCCAGCATTTT.

V usage is TRBV6-1 and J usage is TRBJ2-1; 7 nucleotides agree with TRBD1. V trimming: 8 bases; J trimming: 2 bases; junction bases outside the gene matches: 6. The CDR3 spans 14 residues. Germline CDR1 and CDR2: MNHNS and SASEGT. The CDR3 DNA follows: TGTGCCAGCGATTGGGACAGAGCCTACAATGAGCAGTTCTTC. Its translation: CASDWDRAYNEQFF.

The chain links TRBV19 to TRBJ2-1; D gene ambiguous. The V end lost 6 bases, the J end lost 0 bases, and 6 bases lay between the germline ends. CDR3 length: 13 amino acids. The V gene's germline CDR1 is LNHDA and CDR2 SQIVND (reference sequence). CDR3 sequence: CASRRRSYNEQFF. In nucleotides, the CDR3 is TGTGCCAGTAGACGTCGCTCCTACAATGAGCAGTTCTTC.

The V call is TRBV6-5, the J call TRBJ2-1; TRBD1 might be the D (6 bases). CDR1 is MNHEY and CDR2 is SVGAGI in the germline V gene. V gave up 2 bases and J gave up 5 bases, with 16 bases separating them. The CDR3 totals 16 residues. CDR3 protein: CASSYRDPNRDNEQFF. The CDR3 DNA is TGTGCCAGCAGTTACCGGGACCCCAACAGGGACAATGAGCAGTTCTTC.

The chain joins TRBV11-2 to TRBJ2-3; D perhaps matches TRBD1 (7 bases). The CDR3 is 16 residues long. V shed 7 bases and J shed 2 bases, with 19 bases lying between them. Germline CDR1 reads SGHAT; CDR2 reads FQNNGV. The CDR3 DNA reads TGTGCCAGCATCCCCAGGAGGGGGCGAGTCACAGATACGCAGTATTTT. Translation gives CASIPRRGRVTDTQYF.

DNA of the CDR3: TGTGCCAGCAGTCGACTTTACGAGCAGTACTTC. Residues: CASSRLYEQYF. The chain has TRBV2 and TRBJ2-7; D gene uncertain. Between the trimmed V and J ends, which lost 5 bases and 4 bases, there was a span of 6 bases. The CDR3 is 11 residues long. Germline CDR1 SNHLY, CDR2 FYNNEI.

V and J are TRBV19 and TRBJ1-2; TRBD1 might be the D (5 bases). V was cut by 3 bases and J by 2 bases, with 7 bases left in between. The CDR3 has 13 residues. Germline CDR1 is LNHDA and CDR2 is SQIVND (reference sequence). CDR3 sequence: CASSMTVNYGYTF. In nucleotides, the CDR3 is TGTGCCAGTAGTATGACAGTGAACTATGGCTACACCTTC.

The rearrangement joins TRBV11-2 to TRBJ1-4, with TRBD1 as a possible D gene (6 bases). CDR3 length: 19 amino acids. Germline CDR1 is SGHAT and CDR2 is FQNNGV. With 6 bases removed from V and 0 bases from J, the gap between germline ends came to 23 bases. CDR3 amino acids: CASRSSSGERSATNEKLFF. CDR3 DNA sequence: TGTGCCAGCAGGTCGTCTTCAGGGGAGAGATCTGCAACTAATGAAAAACTGTTTTTT.

The V and J genes are TRBV10-1 and TRBJ2-5; 8 bases are shared with TRBD2. This CDR3 has 16 residues. Losses at the gene ends were 5 bases for V and 2 bases for J; bases not matched to a gene: 10. The V gene's germline CDR1 is WNHNN and CDR2 SYGVQD (reference sequence). Here the CDR3 reads CASSLGSGRGQETQYF. The CDR3 nucleotides read TGCGCCAGCAGTCTCGGCAGCGGGAGAGGACAAGAGACCCAGTACTTC.

This clone turned up a few times. The CDR3 DNA reads as TGTGCCAGCAGTGGCGGCAGGGGCTATGGCTACACCTTC. Amino acid sequence: CASSGGRGYGYTF. The V call is TRBV2, the J call TRBJ1-2; D is possibly TRBD1 (6 bases). V gave up 4 bases and J gave up 4 bases, with 10 bases separating them. The germline CDR1 and CDR2 sequences are SNHLY and FYNNEI. The CDR3 extends over 13 amino acids. The full variable domain, its missing parts supplied by reference TRBV2 and TRBJ1-2, is EPEVTQTPSHQVTQMGQEVILRCVPISNHLYFYWYRQILGQKVEFLVSFYNNEISEKSEIFDDQFSVERPDGSNFTLKIRSTKLEDSAMYFCASSGGRGYGYTFGSGTRLTVV.

The chain uses TRBV5-1 and TRBJ1-2; D uncertain. The CDR3 spans 15 residues. Trimming removed 5 bases from V and 5 bases from J, with 19 bases in between. Germline V gene sequence: CDR1 SGHRS, CDR2 YFSETQ. The CDR3 DNA sequence: TGCGCCAGCAGGCTTAGCCTAGGGCTACAGTATGGCTACACCTTC. It is translated as CASRLSLGLQYGYTF. Together with reference TRBV5-1 and TRBJ1-2, the CDR3 gives the full variable domain: KAGVTQTPRYLIKTRGQQVTLSCSPISGHRSVSWYQQTPGQGLQFLFEYFSETQRNKGNFPGRFSGRQFSNSRSEMNVSTLELGDSALYLCASRLSLGLQYGYTFGSGTRLTVV.

J is TRBJ2-6 and V is TRBV6-1; D call uncertain. The CDR3 length is 13 residues. The germline V gene has CDR1 MNHNS and CDR2 SASEGT. V was clipped by 3 bases and J by 2 bases, with 2 bases between them. The CDR3 nucleotides read TGTGCCAGCAGTGAGCCTGGGGCCAACGTCCTGACTTTC. As protein: CASSEPGANVLTF.

The rearrangement links TRBV19 to TRBJ1-1, with 8 bases lining up with TRBD1. V was clipped by 6 bases and J by 5 bases; unmatched bases: 5. This CDR3 contains 13 residues. Germline values: CDR1 LNHDA, CDR2 SQIVND (reference sequence). The CDR3 reads CASRRQGRTEAFF. The DNA for the CDR3 is TGTGCCAGTAGAAGACAGGGGCGGACTGAAGCTTTCTTT. Together with reference TRBV19 and TRBJ1-1, the CDR3 gives the full variable domain: DGGITQSPKYLFRKEGQNVTLSCEQNLNHDAMYWYRQDPGQGLRLIYYSQIVNDFQKGDIAEGYSVSREKKESFPLTVTSAQKNPTAFYLCASRRQGRTEAFFGQGTRLTVV.

The rearrangement links TRBV5-1 to TRBJ1-2; D unresolved. V lost 4 bases and J 0 bases, leaving 13 bases between the germline ends. This CDR3 has 15 residues. In germline, CDR1 is SGHRS, CDR2 YFSETQ. CDR3 sequence (DNA): TGCGCCAGCAGCACGGGGTATAGATCTAACTATGGCTACACCTTC. This sequence encodes CASSTGYRSNYGYTF.

This chain connects TRBV5-1 to TRBJ2-3; D is uncertain. V lost 0 bases and J lost 6, with 5 bases in between. CDR3 length: 12 residues. Germline V CDR1 and CDR2: SGHRS, YFSETQ. The CDR3 DNA follows: TGCGCCAGCAGCTTGGCTTGGGATACGCAGTATTTT. Translation gives CASSLAWDTQYF.

The J gene is TRBJ2-7, the V gene TRBV11-2; TRBD2 matches 8 bases. CDR3 length equals 14 residues. The V segment lost 0 bases and the J segment 6 bases; nucleotides outside the gene matches: 4. Germline values: CDR1 SGHAT, CDR2 FQNNGV. The CDR3 sequence: CASSLDPGGREQYF. The DNA for the CDR3 is TGTGCCAGCAGCTTAGATCCGGGGGGGCGCGAGCAGTACTTC.

The chain combines TRBV5-1 with TRBJ1-3; D unresolved. Germline V gene data show CDR1 as SGHRS and CDR2 as YFSETQ. V dropped 3 bases and J dropped 0 bases, with 10 bases sitting between them. There are 15 residues in the CDR3. CDR3 sequence reads: CASSSGPSSGNTIYF. The CDR3 DNA reads as TGCGCCAGCAGCTCCGGACCCAGCTCTGGAAACACCATATATTTT. Filled out from reference TRBV5-1 and TRBJ1-3, the complete variable domain reads KAGVTQTPRYLIKTRGQQVTLSCSPISGHRSVSWYQQTPGQGLQFLFEYFSETQRNKGNFPGRFSGRQFSNSRSEMNVSTLELGDSALYLCASSSGPSSGNTIYFGEGSWLTVV.

This sequence joins TRBV29-1 and TRBJ2-7, with a tentative D call TRBD2 (5 bases). The CDR3 has 11 amino acids. Trimming cost V 5 bases and J 3 bases, with 8 bases left between them. From germline, CDR1 is SQVTM and CDR2 ANQGSEA. CDR3 region: CSVSGSYEQYF. CDR3 coding DNA: TGCAGCGTTAGTGGGAGCTACGAGCAGTACTTC.